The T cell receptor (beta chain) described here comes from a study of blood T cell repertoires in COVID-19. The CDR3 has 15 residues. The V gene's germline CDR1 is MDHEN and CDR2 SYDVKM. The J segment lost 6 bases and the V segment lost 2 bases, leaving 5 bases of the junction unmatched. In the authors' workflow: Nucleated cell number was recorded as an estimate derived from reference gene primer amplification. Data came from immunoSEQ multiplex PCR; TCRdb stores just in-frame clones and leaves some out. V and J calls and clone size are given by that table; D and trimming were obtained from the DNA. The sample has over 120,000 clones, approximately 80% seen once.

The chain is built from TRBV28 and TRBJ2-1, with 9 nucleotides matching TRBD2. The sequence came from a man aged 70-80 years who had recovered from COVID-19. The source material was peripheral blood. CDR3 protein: CASSLPTSGPNEQFF. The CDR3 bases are TGTGCCAGCAGTTTACCGACTAGCGGTCCCAATGAGCAGTTCTTC.